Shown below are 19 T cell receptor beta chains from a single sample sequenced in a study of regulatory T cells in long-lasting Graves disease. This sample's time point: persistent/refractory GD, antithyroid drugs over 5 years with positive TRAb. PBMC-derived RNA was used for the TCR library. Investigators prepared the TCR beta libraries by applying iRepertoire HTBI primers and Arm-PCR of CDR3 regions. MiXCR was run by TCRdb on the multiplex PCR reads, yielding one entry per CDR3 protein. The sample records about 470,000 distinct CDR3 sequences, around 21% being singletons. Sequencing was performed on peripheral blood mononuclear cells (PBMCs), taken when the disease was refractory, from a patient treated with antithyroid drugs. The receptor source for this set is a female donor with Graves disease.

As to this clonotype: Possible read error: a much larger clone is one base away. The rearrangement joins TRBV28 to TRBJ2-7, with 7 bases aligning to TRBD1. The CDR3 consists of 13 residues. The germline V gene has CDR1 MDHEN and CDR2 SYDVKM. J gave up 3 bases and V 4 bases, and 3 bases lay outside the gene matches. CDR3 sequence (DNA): TGTGCCAGCAGTTCCCACAGGGGCTACGAGCAGTACTTC. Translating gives CASSSHRGYEQYF.

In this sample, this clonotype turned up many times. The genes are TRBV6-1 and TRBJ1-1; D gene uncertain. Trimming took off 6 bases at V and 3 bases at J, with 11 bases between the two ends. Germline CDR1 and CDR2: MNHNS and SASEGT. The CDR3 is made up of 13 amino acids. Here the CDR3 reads CASRRGLDTEAFF. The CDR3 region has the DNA TGTGCCAGCAGAAGAGGCTTGGACACTGAAGCTTTCTTT.

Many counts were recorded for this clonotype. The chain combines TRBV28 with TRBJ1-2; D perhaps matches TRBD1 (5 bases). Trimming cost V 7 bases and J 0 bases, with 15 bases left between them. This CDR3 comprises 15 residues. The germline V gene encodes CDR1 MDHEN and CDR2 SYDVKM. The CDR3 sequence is CASNRLDTANYGYTF. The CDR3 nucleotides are TGTGCCAGCAACAGGTTAGATACAGCTAACTATGGCTACACCTTC.

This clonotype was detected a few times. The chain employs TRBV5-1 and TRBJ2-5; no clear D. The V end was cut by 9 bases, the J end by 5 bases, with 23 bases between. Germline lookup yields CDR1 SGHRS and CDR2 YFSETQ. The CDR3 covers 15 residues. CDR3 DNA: TGCGCCACCTCTACACTGACTGGCGCGCTGGAGACCCAGTACTTC. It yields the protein CATSTLTGALETQYF. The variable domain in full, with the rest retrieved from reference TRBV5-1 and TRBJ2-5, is KAGVTQTPRYLIKTRGQQVTLSCSPISGHRSVSWYQQTPGQGLQFLFEYFSETQRNKGNFPGRFSGRQFSNSRSEMNVSTLELGDSALYLCATSTLTGALETQYFGPGTRLLVL.

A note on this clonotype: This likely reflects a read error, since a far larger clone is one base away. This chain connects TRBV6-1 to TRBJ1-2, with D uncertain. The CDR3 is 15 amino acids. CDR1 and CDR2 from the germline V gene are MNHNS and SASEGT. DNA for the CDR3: TGTACCAGCAGCCCCCCGAACAGATCGACCTATGGCTACACCTTC. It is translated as CTSSPPNRSTYGYTF.

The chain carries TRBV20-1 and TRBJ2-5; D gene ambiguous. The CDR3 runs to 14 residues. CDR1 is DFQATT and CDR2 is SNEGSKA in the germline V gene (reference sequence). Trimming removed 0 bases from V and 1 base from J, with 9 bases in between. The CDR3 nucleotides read TGCAGTGCTAGAGAAATGAGTCCCCAAGAGACCCAGTACTTC. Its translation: CSAREMSPQETQYF.

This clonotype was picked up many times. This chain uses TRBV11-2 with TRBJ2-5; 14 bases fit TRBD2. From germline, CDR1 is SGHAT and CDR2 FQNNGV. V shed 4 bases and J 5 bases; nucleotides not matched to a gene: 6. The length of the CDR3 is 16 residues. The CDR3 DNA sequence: TGTGCCAGCAGCTCAATGGGGACTAGCGGGAGTGAGACCCAGTACTTC. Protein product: CASSSMGTSGSETQYF.

The CDR3: CASSYPPGRGGSSEAFF. In nucleotides, the CDR3 is TGTGCCAGCAGTTACCCGCCGGGCAGGGGTGGAAGTTCTGAAGCTTTCTTT. V and J are TRBV6-2 or TRBV6-3 and TRBJ1-1, with D perhaps TRBD1 (6 bases). CDR3 size: 17 residues. V lost 2 bases and J 6 bases, leaving 22 bases between the germline ends. In germline, CDR1 is MNHEY, CDR2 SVGEGT.

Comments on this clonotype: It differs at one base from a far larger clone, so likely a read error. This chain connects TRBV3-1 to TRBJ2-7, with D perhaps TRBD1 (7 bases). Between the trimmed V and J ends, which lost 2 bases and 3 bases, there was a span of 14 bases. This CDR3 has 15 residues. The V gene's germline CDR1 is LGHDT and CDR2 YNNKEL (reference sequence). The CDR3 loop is CASSQYSGQVYEQYF. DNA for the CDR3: TGTGCCAGCAGCCAATATAGCGGACAGGTCTACGAGCAGTACTTC.

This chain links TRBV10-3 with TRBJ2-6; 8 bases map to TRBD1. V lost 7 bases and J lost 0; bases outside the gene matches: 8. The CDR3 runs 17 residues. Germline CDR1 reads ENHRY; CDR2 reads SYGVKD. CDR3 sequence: CAITPGQDYSGANVLTF. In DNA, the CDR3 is TGTGCCATCACCCCGGGACAGGACTACTCTGGGGCCAACGTCCTGACTTTC.

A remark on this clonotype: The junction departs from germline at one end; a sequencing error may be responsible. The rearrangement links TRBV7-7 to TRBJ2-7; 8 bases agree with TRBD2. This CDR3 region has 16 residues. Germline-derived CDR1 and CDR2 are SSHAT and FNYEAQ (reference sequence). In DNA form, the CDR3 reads TGTGCTAGCAGCTTAGGGATAGCGGGATCATTCGACGAGCAGTACTTC. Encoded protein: CASSLGIAGSFDEQYF.

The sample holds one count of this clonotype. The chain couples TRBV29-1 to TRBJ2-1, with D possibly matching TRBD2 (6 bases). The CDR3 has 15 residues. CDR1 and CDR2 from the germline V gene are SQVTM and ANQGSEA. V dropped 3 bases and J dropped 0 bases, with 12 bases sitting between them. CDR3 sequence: CSVEGLTSSYNEQFF. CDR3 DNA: TGCAGCGTTGAGGGACTTACGAGCTCCTACAATGAGCAGTTCTTC.

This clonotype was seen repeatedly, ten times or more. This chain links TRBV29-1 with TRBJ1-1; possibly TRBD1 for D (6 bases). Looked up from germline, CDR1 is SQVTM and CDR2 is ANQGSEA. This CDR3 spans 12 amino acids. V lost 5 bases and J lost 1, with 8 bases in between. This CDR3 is CSVWGANTEAFF. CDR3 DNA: TGCAGCGTTTGGGGGGCGAACACTGAAGCTTTCTTT.

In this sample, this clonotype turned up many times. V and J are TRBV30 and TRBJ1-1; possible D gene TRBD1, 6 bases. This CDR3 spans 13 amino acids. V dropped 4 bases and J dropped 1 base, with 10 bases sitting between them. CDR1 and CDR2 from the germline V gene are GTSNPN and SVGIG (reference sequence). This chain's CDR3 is CAWNQGPNTEAFF. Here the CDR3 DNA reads TGTGCCTGGAACCAGGGGCCGAACACTGAAGCTTTCTTT.

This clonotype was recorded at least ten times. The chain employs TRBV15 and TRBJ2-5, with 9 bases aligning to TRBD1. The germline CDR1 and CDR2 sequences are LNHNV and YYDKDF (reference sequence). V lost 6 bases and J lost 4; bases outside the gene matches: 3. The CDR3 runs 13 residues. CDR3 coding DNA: TGTGCCACCAGAACAGGGGGCCGAGAGACCCAGTACTTC. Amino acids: CATRTGGRETQYF.

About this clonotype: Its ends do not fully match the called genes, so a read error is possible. CDR3 residues: CASSYGQAGEPFF. In DNA form, the CDR3 reads TGTGCCAGCAGTTACGGCCAAGCCGGGGAGCCGTTTTTT. The V and J genes are TRBV6-2 or TRBV6-3 and TRBJ2-2, with D perhaps matching TRBD2 (5 bases). Germline lookup yields CDR1 MNHEY and CDR2 SVGEGT. The CDR3 has 13 residues.

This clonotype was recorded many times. CDR3 amino acids: CASSLRGYRDDEQYF. The DNA of the CDR3 is TGTGCCAGCAGCTTAAGGGGGTACAGGGATGACGAGCAGTACTTC. The V gene is TRBV7-6, the J gene TRBJ2-7; TRBD1 is a possible D gene (6 bases). The CDR3 loop spans 15 amino acids. Trimming pared 2 bases from V and 5 bases from J, leaving 16 bases between. Germline CDR1 reads SGHVS; CDR2 reads FNYEAQ.

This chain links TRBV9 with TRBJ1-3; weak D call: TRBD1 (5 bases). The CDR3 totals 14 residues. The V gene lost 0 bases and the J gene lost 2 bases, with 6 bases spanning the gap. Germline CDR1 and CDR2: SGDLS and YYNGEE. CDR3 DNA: TGTGCCAGCAGCGTAGGACAGACTGGAAACACCATATATTTT. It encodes CASSVGQTGNTIYF.

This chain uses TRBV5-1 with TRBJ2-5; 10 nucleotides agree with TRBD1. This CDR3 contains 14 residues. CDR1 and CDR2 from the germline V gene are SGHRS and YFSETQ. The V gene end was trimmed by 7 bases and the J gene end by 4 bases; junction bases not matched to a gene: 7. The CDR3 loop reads CASGPGQGGETQYF. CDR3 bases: TGCGCCAGCGGCCCCGGACAGGGGGGAGAGACCCAGTACTTC. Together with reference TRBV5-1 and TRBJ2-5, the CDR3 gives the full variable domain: KAGVTQTPRYLIKTRGQQVTLSCSPISGHRSVSWYQQTPGQGLQFLFEYFSETQRNKGNFPGRFSGRQFSNSRSEMNVSTLELGDSALYLCASGPGQGGETQYFGPGTRLLVL.